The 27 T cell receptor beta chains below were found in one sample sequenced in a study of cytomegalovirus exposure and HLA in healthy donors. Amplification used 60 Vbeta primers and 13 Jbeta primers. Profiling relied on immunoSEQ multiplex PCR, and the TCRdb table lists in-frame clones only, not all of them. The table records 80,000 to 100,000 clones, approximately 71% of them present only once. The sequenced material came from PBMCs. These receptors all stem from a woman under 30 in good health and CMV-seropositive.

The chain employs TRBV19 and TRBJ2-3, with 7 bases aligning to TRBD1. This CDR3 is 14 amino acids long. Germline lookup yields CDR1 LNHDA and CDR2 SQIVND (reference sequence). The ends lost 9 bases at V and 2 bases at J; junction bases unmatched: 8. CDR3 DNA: TGTGCCAGCGAACCCGACAGGGCCACAGATACGCAGTATTTT. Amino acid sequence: CASEPDRATDTQYF. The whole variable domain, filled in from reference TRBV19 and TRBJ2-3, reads DGGITQSPKYLFRKEGQNVTLSCEQNLNHDAMYWYRQDPGQGLRLIYYSQIVNDFQKGDIAEGYSVSREKKESFPLTVTSAQKNPTAFYLCASEPDRATDTQYFGPGTRLTVL.

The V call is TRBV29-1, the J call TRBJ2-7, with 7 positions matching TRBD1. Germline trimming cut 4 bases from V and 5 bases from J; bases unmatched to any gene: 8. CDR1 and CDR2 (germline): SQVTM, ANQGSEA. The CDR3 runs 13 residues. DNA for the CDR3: TGCAGCGTTGTGGGACAGAATAGTGACGAGCAGTACTTC. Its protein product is CSVVGQNSDEQYF.

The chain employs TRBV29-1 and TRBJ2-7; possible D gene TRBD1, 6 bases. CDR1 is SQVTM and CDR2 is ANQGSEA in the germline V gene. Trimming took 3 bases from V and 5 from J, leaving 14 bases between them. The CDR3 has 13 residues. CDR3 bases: TGCAGCGTTGAGGGCAGGGACATGAACGAGCAGTACTTC. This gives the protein CSVEGRDMNEQYF.

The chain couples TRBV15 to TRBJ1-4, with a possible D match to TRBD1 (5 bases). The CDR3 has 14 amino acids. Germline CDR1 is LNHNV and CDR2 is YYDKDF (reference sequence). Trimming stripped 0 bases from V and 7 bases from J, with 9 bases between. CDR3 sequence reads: CATSRDLGGEKLFF. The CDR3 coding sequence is TGTGCCACCAGCAGAGATTTGGGGGGTGAAAAACTGTTTTTT.

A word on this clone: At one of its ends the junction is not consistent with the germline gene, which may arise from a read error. The CDR3 is CASSTGLAETQYF. The CDR3 region has the DNA TGTGCTAGCAGCACCGGACTAGCGGAGACCCAGTACTTC. The chain carries TRBV7-7 and TRBJ2-5, with TRBD2 matching 9 bases. This CDR3 is built from 13 residues. The germline V gene encodes CDR1 SSHAT and CDR2 FNYEAQ (reference sequence).

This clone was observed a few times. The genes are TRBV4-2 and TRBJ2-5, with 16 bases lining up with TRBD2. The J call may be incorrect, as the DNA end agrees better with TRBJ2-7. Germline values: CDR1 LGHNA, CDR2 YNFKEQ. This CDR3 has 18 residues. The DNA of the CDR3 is TGTGCCAGCAGCCCAGGGACTAGCGGGAGGGCCTCCTTCTACGAGCAGTACTTC. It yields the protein CASSPGTSGRASFYEQYF.

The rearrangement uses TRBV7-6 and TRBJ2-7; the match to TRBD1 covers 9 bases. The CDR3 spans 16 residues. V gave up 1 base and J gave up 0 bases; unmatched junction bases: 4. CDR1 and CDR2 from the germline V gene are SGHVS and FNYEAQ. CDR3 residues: CASSLEVQGASYEQYF. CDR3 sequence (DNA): TGTGCCAGCAGCTTAGAGGTACAGGGGGCCTCCTACGAGCAGTACTTC.

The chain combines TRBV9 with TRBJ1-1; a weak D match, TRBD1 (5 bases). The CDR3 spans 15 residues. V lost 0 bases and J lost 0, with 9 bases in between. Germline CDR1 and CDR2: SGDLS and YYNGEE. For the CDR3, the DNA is TGTGCCAGCAGCGTAGGGGGCAATATGAACACTGAAGCTTTCTTT. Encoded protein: CASSVGGNMNTEAFF. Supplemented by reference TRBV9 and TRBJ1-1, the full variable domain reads DSGVTQTPKHLITATGQRVTLRCSPRSGDLSVYWYQQSLDQGLQFLIQYYNGEERAKGNILERFSAQQFPDLHSELNLSSLELGDSALYFCASSVGGNMNTEAFFGQGTRLTVV.

Here the CDR3 DNA reads TGTGCCTGGAGTCCACGGGGAGGCGGGGGGCAGTTCTTC. Translating it yields CAWSPRGGGGQFF. V gene TRBV30 combines with J gene TRBJ2-1; 7 nucleotides agree with TRBD2. The CDR3 length is 13 residues. CDR1 and CDR2 from the germline V gene are GTSNPN and SVGIG (reference sequence). The ends lost 2 bases at V and 12 bases at J; junction bases unmatched: 10.

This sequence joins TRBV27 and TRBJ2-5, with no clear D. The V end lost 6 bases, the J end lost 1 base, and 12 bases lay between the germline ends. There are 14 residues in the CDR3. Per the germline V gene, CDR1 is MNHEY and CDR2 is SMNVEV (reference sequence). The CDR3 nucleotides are TGTGCCAGCAGAAGAGGTCGAGCCCAAGAGACCCAGTACTTC. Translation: CASRRGRAQETQYF.

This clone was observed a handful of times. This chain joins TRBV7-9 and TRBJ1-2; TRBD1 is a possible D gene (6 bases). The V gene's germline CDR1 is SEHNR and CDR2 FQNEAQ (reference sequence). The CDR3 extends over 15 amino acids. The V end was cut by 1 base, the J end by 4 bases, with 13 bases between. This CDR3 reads CASSLGQDPSYGYTF. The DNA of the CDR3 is TGTGCCAGCAGCTTAGGACAGGACCCTAGCTATGGCTACACCTTC.

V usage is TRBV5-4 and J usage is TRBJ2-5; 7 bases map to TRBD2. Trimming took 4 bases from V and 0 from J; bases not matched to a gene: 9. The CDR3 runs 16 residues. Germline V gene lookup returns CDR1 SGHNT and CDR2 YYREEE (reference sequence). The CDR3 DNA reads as TGTGCCAGCAGCCCCGGACTAGGAAGGAACCAAGAGACCCAGTACTTC. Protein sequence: CASSPGLGRNQETQYF.

The CDR3 is CASGERYGYTF. The CDR3 DNA sequence: TGTGCCAGCGGAGAGCGCTATGGCTACACCTTC. The rearrangement uses TRBV28 and TRBJ1-2; D gene uncertain. In germline, CDR1 is MDHEN, CDR2 SYDVKM. The CDR3 has 11 residues. The germline V and J ends were trimmed by 8 bases and 4 bases, with 8 bases remaining between them.

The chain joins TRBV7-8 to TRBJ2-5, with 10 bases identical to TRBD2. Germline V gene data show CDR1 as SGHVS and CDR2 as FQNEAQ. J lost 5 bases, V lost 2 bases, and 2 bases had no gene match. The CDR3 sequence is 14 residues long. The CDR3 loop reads CASSLLAGEETQYF. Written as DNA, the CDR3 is TGTGCCAGCAGCTTACTAGCGGGAGAGGAGACCCAGTACTTC.

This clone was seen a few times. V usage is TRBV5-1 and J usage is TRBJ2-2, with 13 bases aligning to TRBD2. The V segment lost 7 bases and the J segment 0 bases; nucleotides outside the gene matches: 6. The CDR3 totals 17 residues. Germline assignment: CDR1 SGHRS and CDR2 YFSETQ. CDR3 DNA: TGCGCCAGCGGATCAGGACTAGCGGGGGCGAACACCGGGGAGCTGTTTTTT. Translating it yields CASGSGLAGANTGELFF.

The CDR3 protein is CASSGTEEYEQFF. As DNA, the CDR3 is TGCGCCAGCTCCGGGACTGAGGAGTATGAGCAGTTCTTC. The chain combines TRBV10-1 with TRBJ2-1, with a possible D match to TRBD2 (6 bases). Germline CDR1 WNHNN, CDR2 SYGVQD (reference sequence). The CDR3 spans 13 residues. Trimming shortened V by 8 bases and J by 8 bases, and 16 bases separated the two germline ends.

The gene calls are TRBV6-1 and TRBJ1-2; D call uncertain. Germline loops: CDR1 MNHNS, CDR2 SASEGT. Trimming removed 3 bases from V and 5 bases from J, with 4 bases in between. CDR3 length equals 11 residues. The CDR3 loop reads CASSDLYGYTF. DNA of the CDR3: TGTGCCAGCAGTGACCTTTATGGCTACACCTTC.

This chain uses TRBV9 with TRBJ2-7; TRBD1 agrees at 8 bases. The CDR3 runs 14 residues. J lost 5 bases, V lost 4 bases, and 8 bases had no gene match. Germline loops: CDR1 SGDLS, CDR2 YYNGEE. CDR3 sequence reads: CASSSRTGMDEQYF. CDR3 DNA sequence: TGTGCCAGCAGCTCTCGGACAGGGATGGACGAGCAGTACTTC.

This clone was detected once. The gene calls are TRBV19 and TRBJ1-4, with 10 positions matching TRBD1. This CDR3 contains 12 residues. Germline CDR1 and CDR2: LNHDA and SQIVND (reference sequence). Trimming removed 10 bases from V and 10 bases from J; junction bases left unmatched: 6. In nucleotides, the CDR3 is TGTGCCACCTGGACAGGGGGGGGAAAACTGTTTTTT. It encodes CATWTGGGKLFF.

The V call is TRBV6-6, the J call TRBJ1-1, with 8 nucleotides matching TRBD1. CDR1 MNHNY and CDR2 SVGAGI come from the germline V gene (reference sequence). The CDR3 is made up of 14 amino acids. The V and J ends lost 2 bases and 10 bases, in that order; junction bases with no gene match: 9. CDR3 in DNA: TGTGCCAGCAGTTACCGGCAGGGGGCAATTTCAGCTTTCTTT. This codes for CASSYRQGAISAFF.

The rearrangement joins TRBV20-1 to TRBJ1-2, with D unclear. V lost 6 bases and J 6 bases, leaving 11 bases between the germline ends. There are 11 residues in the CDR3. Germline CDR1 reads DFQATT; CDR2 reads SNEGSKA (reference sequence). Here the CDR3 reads CSAPRVNGYTF. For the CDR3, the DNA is TGCAGTGCCCCGCGGGTGAATGGCTACACCTTC.

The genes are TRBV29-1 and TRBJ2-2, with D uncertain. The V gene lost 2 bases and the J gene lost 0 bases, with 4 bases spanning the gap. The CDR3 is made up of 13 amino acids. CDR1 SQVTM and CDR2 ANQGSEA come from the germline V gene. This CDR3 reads CSVEWPNTGELFF. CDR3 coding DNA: TGCAGCGTTGAATGGCCGAACACCGGGGAGCTGTTTTTT.

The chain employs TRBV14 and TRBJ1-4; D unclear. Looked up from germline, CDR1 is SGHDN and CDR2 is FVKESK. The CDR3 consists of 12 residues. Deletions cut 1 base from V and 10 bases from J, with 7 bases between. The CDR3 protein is CASSQVNGKLFF. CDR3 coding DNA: TGTGCCAGCAGCCAAGTAAACGGAAAACTGTTTTTT.

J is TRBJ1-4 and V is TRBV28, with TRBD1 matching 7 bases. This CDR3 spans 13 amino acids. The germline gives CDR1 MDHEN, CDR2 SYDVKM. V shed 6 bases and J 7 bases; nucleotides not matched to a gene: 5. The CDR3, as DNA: TGTGCCAGCAGGACAGGGATGGGTGAAAAACTGTTTTTT. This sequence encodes CASRTGMGEKLFF. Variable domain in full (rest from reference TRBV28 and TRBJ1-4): DVKVTQSSRYLVKRTGEKVFLECVQDMDHENMFWYRQDPGLGLRLIYFSYDVKMKEKGDIPEGYSVSREKKERFSLILESASTNQTSMYLCASRTGMGEKLFFGSGTQLSVL.

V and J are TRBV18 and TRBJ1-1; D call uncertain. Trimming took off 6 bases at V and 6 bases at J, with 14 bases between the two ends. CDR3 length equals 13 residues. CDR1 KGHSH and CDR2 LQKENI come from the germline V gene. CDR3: CASSNDMRAEAFF. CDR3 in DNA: TGTGCCAGCTCCAACGACATGAGGGCTGAAGCTTTCTTT.

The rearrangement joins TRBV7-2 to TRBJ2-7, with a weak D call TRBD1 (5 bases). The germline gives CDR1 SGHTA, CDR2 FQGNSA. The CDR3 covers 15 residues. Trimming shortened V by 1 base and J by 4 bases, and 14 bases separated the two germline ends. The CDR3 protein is CASSLGIGAEYEQYF. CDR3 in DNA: TGTGCCAGCAGCTTAGGGATTGGGGCGGAGTACGAGCAGTACTTC.

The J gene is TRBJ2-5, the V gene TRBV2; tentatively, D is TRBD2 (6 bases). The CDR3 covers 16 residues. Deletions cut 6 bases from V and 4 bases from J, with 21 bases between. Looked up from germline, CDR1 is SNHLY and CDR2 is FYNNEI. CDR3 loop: CASRVGTRGGGETQYF. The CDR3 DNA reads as TGTGCCAGCAGGGTGGGCACGCGGGGAGGCGGAGAGACCCAGTACTTC.